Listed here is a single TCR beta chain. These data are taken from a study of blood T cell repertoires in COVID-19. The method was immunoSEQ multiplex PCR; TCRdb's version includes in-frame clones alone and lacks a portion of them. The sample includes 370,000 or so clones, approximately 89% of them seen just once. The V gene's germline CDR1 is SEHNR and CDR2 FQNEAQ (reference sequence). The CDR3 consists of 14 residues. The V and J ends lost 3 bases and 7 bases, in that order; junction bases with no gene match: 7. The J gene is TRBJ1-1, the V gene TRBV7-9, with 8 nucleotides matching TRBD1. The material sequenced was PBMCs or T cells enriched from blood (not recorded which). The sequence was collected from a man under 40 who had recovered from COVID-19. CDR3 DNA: TGTGCCAGCAGCTTTCATGAGACAGGGGATGAAGCTTTCTTT. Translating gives CASSFHETGDEAFF.